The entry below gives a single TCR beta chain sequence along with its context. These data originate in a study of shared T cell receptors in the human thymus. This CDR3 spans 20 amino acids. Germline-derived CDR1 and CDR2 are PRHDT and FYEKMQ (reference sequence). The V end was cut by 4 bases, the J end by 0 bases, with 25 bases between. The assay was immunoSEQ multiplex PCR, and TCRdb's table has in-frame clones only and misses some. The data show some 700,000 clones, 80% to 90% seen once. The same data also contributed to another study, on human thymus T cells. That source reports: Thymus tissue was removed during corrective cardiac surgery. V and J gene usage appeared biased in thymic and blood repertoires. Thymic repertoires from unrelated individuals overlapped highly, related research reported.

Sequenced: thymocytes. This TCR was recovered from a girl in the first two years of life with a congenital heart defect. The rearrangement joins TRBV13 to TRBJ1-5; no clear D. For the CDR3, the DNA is TGTGCCAGCAGCTCCAGCCTCGAGGAAGGCGCTCGGGATAGCAATCAGCCCCAGCATTTT. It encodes CASSSSLEEGARDSNQPQHF.